The 5 T cell receptor beta chains reported below all come from one sample, sequenced in a study of blood T cell repertoires in COVID-19. TCRdb keeps only in-frame clones here, not all; method: immunoSEQ multiplex PCR. The profile covers about 340,000 clones, with roughly 86% appearing a single time and around 7.9% taken by the ten largest. The sequencing input was peripheral blood. Every receptor here comes from a woman in her 70s with COVID-19, enrolled during active disease.

This rearrangement joins TRBV19 to TRBJ1-5; weak D call: TRBD1 (6 bases). The CDR3 runs 15 residues. The germline CDR1 and CDR2 sequences are LNHDA and SQIVND (reference sequence). V was clipped by 5 bases and J by 0 bases, with 11 bases between them. For the CDR3, the DNA is TGTGCCAGTAGTTCAGGGGCTTATAGCAATCAGCCCCAGCATTTT. Its translation is CASSSGAYSNQPQHF.

The chain joins TRBV25-1 to TRBJ1-6; the match to TRBD1 covers 9 bases. CDR3 length: 14 amino acids. CDR1 is MGHDK, CDR2 SYGVNS, per germline. V gave up 6 bases and J gave up 6 bases; unmatched junction bases: 3. DNA for the CDR3: TGTGCCAGCAGGGACAGGGGTGGTAATTCACCCCTCCACTTT. This translates into CASRDRGGNSPLHF.

Of note for this clone: Other DNA sequences in the same sample also yield this CDR3. The J gene is TRBJ2-7, the V gene TRBV5-8; no reliable D call. Trimming shortened V by 0 bases and J by 2 bases, and 3 bases separated the two germline ends. Germline CDR1 and CDR2: SGHTS and YDEGEE. This CDR3 spans 12 amino acids. CDR3 sequence: CASSLAAYEQYF. For the CDR3, the DNA is TGTGCCAGCAGCTTGGCGGCCTACGAGCAGTACTTC.

The chain links TRBV2 to TRBJ1-3, with D maybe TRBD1 (6 bases). Germline V gene sequence: CDR1 SNHLY, CDR2 FYNNEI. The CDR3 covers 15 residues. With 8 bases removed from V and 0 bases from J, the gap between germline ends came to 14 bases. The CDR3 spells CASEGGSHSGNTIYF. As DNA, the CDR3 is TGTGCCAGCGAGGGGGGGTCTCACTCTGGAAACACCATATATTTT.

V is TRBV5-1 and J is TRBJ2-2; 8 nucleotides match TRBD1. The CDR3 consists of 17 residues. Germline assignment: CDR1 SGHRS and CDR2 YFSETQ. The V gene end was trimmed by 2 bases and the J gene end by 4 bases; junction bases not matched to a gene: 10. Here the CDR3 reads CASSLGQGATGTGELFF. The CDR3 DNA reads TGCGCCAGCAGCTTAGGGCAGGGGGCTACGGGCACCGGGGAGCTGTTTTTT. The variable domain in full, completed from reference TRBV5-1 and TRBJ2-2, reads KAGVTQTPRYLIKTRGQQVTLSCSPISGHRSVSWYQQTPGQGLQFLFEYFSETQRNKGNFPGRFSGRQFSNSRSEMNVSTLELGDSALYLCASSLGQGATGTGELFFGEGSRLTVL.